The clone carrying this T cell receptor (beta chain) was recorded a few times. Losses at the gene ends were 2 bases for V and 4 bases for J; bases not matched to a gene: 9. CDR1 is SEHNR, CDR2 FQNEAQ, per germline (reference sequence). The CDR3 is 18 residues long. In the source study's methods: Reference gene primer amplification gave nucleated cell count estimates. Clones were read by immunoSEQ multiplex PCR, and TCRdb kept only the in-frame ones, dropping some. The V and J calls and clone size were taken over from that table, and D and trimming were inferred from the DNA. The sample lists 40,000 to 50,000 clones; about nine tenths were seen once. This record belongs to a study of blood T cell repertoires in COVID-19.

This chain connects TRBV7-9 to TRBJ2-3; TRBD2 agrees at 13 bases. This TCR was sampled from a man between 45 and 60 years old with active COVID-19. Sequenced sample: peripheral blood. CDR3 nucleotide sequence: TGTGCCAGCAGCTTACCCACTAGCGGGAGGGCCTTTGCAGATACGCAGTATTTT. Residues: CASSLPTSGRAFADTQYF.